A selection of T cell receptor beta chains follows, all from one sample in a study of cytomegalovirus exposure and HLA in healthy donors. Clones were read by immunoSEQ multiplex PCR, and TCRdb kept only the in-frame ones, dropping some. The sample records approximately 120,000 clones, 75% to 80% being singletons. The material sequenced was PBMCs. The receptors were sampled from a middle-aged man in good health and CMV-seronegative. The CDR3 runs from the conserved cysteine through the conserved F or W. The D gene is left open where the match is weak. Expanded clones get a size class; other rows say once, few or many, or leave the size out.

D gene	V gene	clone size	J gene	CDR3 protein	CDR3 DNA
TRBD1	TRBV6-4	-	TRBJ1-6	CASSEGQGGSPLHF	TGTGCCAGCAGTGAGGGACAGGGGGGATCACCCCTCCACTTT
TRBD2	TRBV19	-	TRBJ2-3	CASSIGSGGFTDTQYF	TGTGCCAGTAGTATAGGAAGCGGGGGGTTCACAGATACGCAGTATTTT
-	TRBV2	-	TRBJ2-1	CASRQQGNEQFF	TGTGCCAGCAGACAACAGGGTAATGAGCAGTTCTTC
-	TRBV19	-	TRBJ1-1	CASSPPTHTEAFF	TGTGCCAGTAGTCCACCGACTCACACTGAAGCTTTCTTT
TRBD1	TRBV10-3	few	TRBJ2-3	CAISKEKGQGNTDTQYF	TGTGCCATCAGTAAAGAAAAGGGACAGGGAAACACAGATACGCAGTATTTT
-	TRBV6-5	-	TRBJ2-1	CASSYSTYNEQFF	TGTGCCAGCAGTTACTCCACCTACAATGAGCAGTTCTTC
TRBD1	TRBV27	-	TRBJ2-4	CASSFRDRGAKNIQYF	TGTGCCAGCAGTTTTAGGGACAGGGGAGCCAAAAACATTCAGTACTTC
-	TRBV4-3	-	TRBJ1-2	CASSQDLTDNYGYTF	TGCGCCAGCAGCCAAGATCTAACCGATAACTATGGCTACACCTTC
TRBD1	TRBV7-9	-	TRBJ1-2	CASSSPTGVGGYTF	TGTGCCAGCAGCTCGCCAACAGGGGTAGGGGGCTACACCTTC
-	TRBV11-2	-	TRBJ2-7	CASSPGGSAEQYF	TGTGCCAGCAGCCCAGGGGGGTCGGCCGAGCAGTACTTC